This record looks at one TCR beta chain sequence and its context. Its antigen is unidentified. The germline gives CDR1 LGHNT, CDR2 FRNRAP. After removal of 2 bases from V and 2 bases from J, the junction contained 1 base not matched to a gene. CDR3 size: 15 residues. This entry comes from a study of cytomegalovirus exposure and HLA in healthy donors. Vbeta (60) and Jbeta (13) primers were used in the PCR. Method: immunoSEQ multiplex PCR; TCRdb's copy keeps in-frame clones and lacks some. The data show 130,000 or so clones, roughly 80% seen once. Study-level findings and limits: Several V segments, TRBV6-2 and TRBV6-3 among them, could not be told apart and were dropped. For most TCR beta V segments, an earlier analysis put the productive rate at about 90% or about 30% of the time. A missense DCLRE1C variant was associated with V- and J-gene trimming of TCR beta chains in a later analysis, and an independent cohort replicated the association. Reportedly, HLA-A and HLA-B alleles of most subjects were accurately predicted from TCR beta.

This rearrangement joins TRBV12-5 to TRBJ2-1, with TRBD2 matching 9 bases. The specimen was PBMCs. The source of this sequence is a female donor in good health and CMV-seronegative. The CDR3 loop reads CASGLPSGTYNEQFF. CDR3 bases: TGTGCTAGTGGTTTGCCTAGCGGGACCTACAATGAGCAGTTCTTC.